This T cell receptor beta chain was retrieved from a study of blood T cell repertoires in COVID-19. The sample holds a few counts of this clone. Profiled with immunoSEQ multiplex PCR; TCRdb holds only in-frame clones, not every one. Found here are 95,000 to 100,000 clones, approximately 86% of them singletons; the top ten hold 1.7%. The V gene lost 1 base and the J gene lost 5 bases, with 12 bases spanning the gap. Germline CDR1 and CDR2: SGHRS and YFSETQ. The CDR3 is 14 amino acids. This clonotype was sampled from a man older than 75 with acute or convalescent COVID-19. The V call is TRBV5-1, the J call TRBJ2-5; possible D gene TRBD2, 6 bases. The sequenced sample was peripheral blood. CDR3 protein: CASSLFAGSETQYF. CDR3 sequence (DNA): TGCGCCAGCAGCTTGTTTGCGGGGAGTGAGACCCAGTACTTC.